The 25 T cell receptor beta chains presented below share a single source sample, sequenced in a study of blood T cell repertoires in COVID-19. The method was immunoSEQ multiplex PCR; TCRdb's version includes in-frame clones alone and lacks a portion of them. The profile shows about 100,000 clones, around 90% of them singletons. The sample was peripheral blood. These receptors came from a woman aged 60 to 75 with acute or convalescent COVID-19.

The chain links TRBV18 to TRBJ1-3, with D maybe TRBD1 (6 bases). The CDR3 has 17 amino acids. V was pared by 3 bases and J by 0 bases, with 15 bases between. CDR1 is KGHSH, CDR2 LQKENI, per germline. This CDR3 is CASSPGTPNSSGNTIYF. The DNA of the CDR3 is TGTGCCAGCTCACCCGGGACACCTAACAGCTCTGGAAACACCATATATTTT.

The chain has TRBV6-5 and TRBJ1-2; TRBD1 matches 8 bases. CDR3 length: 14 residues. With V trimmed by 10 bases and J by 8 bases, 15 bases remained unmatched. CDR1 is MNHEY, CDR2 SVGAGI, per germline. CDR3 amino acids: CANRPMGQDNGYTF. As DNA, the CDR3 is TGTGCCAACCGTCCGATGGGACAGGATAACGGCTACACCTTC.

Written as DNA, the CDR3 is TGCGCCAGCAGCTTCGGTAGCGGGGACTACGAGCAGTACTTC. Protein: CASSFGSGDYEQYF. The chain uses TRBV5-1 and TRBJ2-7; 8 nucleotides line up with TRBD2. V dropped 2 bases and J dropped 3; count of bases not matched to a gene: 4. The germline CDR1 and CDR2 sequences are SGHRS and YFSETQ. The CDR3 totals 14 residues.

The rearrangement links TRBV6-5 to TRBJ1-1, with TRBD1 as a possible D gene (6 bases). CDR3 length: 13 residues. CDR1 is MNHEY and CDR2 is SVGAGI in the germline V gene. Deletions cut 8 bases from V and 5 bases from J, with 15 bases between. This chain's CDR3 is CASGRGAGTEAFF. In DNA, the CDR3 is TGTGCCAGCGGCCGGGGGGCCGGTACTGAAGCTTTCTTT.

A single count supports this clone. The V gene is TRBV3-1 (or the pseudogene TRBV3-2), the J gene TRBJ2-5; TRBD2 agrees at 12 bases. CDR1 and CDR2 (germline): LGHDT, YNNKEL (reference sequence). The CDR3 contains 14 residues. V lost 8 bases to trimming and J lost 5 bases; unmatched junction nucleotides: 6. The CDR3 region is CASGGLAGFETQYF. CDR3 sequence (DNA): TGTGCCAGCGGAGGACTAGCGGGATTTGAGACCCAGTACTTC.

J is TRBJ1-6 and V is TRBV27; D might be TRBD1 (5 bases). The germline V gene has CDR1 MNHEY and CDR2 SMNVEV (reference sequence). V gave up 3 bases and J gave up 7 bases, with 10 bases separating them. The length of the CDR3 is 14 residues. The CDR3 spells CASSFLQGNSPLHF. The CDR3 region has the DNA TGTGCCAGCAGTTTCTTGCAGGGAAATTCACCCCTCCACTTT.

This clone has just a few counts. The rearrangement joins TRBV7-9 to TRBJ2-7; tentatively, D is TRBD1 (6 bases). Germline V gene data show CDR1 as SEHNR and CDR2 as FQNEAQ (reference sequence). This CDR3 region has 14 residues. The germline V and J ends were trimmed by 1 base and 3 bases, with 10 bases remaining between them. The DNA of the CDR3 is TGTGCCAGCAGCTTAGAGGCAGGGGTCTACGAGCAGTACTTC. Residues: CASSLEAGVYEQYF. The complete variable domain, with remaining parts taken from reference TRBV7-9 and TRBJ2-7, reads DTGVSQNPRHKITKRGQNVTFRCDPISEHNRLYWYRQTLGQGPEFLTYFQNEAQLEKSRLLSDRFSAERPKGSFSTLEIQRTEQGDSAMYLCASSLEAGVYEQYFGPGTRLTVT.

This clone occurred a few times. The chain combines TRBV6-1 with TRBJ1-1, with D tentatively TRBD1 (5 bases). Trimming took off 2 bases at V and 2 bases at J, with 12 bases between the two ends. The CDR3 runs to 15 residues. The germline CDR1 and CDR2 sequences are MNHNS and SASEGT. CDR3 sequence reads: CASSERRGVNTEAFF. In DNA form, the CDR3 reads TGTGCCAGCAGTGAACGGAGGGGCGTCAACACTGAAGCTTTCTTT.

The V call is TRBV2, the J call TRBJ2-5; TRBD2 is a possible D gene (6 bases). Germline V gene lookup returns CDR1 SNHLY and CDR2 FYNNEI. V was trimmed by 4 bases and J by 4 bases, leaving 7 bases between them. The CDR3 has 12 amino acids. The CDR3: CASSGGIETQYF. CDR3 bases: TGTGCCAGCAGTGGCGGGATAGAGACCCAGTACTTC.

The gene calls are TRBV5-1 and TRBJ2-1; TRBD2 agrees at 7 bases. The CDR3 is made up of 14 amino acids. Germline assignment: CDR1 SGHRS and CDR2 YFSETQ. V was clipped by 4 bases and J by 5 bases; unmatched bases: 6. In DNA, the CDR3 is TGCGCCAGCAGCCGACTAGCCCCGGACAATGAGCAGTTCTTC. It codes for CASSRLAPDNEQFF.

The chain combines TRBV27 with TRBJ2-2; TRBD1 is a possible D gene (6 bases). Trimming took 1 base from V and 6 from J, leaving 6 bases between them. There are 13 residues in the CDR3. Germline CDR1 reads MNHEY; CDR2 reads SMNVEV (reference sequence). This CDR3 is CASSLWGPGELFF. The CDR3 DNA sequence: TGTGCCAGCAGTTTATGGGGGCCCGGGGAGCTGTTTTTT.

J is TRBJ2-7 and V is TRBV6-5; 14 bases are a match to TRBD2. Germline CDR1 is MNHEY and CDR2 is SVGAGI. The CDR3 length is 15 residues. Trimming at V came to 6 bases and at J to 5 bases, leaving 6 bases not matched to a gene. In DNA, the CDR3 is TGTGCCAGCAGCTCCGGGACTAGCGGGAGTCACGAGCAGTACGTC. Translating gives CASSSGTSGSHEQYV.

The chain combines TRBV5-1 with TRBJ2-3, with TRBD2 matching over 11 bases. Germline V gene sequence: CDR1 SGHRS, CDR2 YFSETQ. The ends lost 4 bases at V and 2 bases at J; junction bases unmatched: 3. This CDR3 has 15 amino acids. Here the CDR3 reads CASSGGLAATDTQYF. DNA of the CDR3: TGCGCCAGCAGCGGGGGACTAGCGGCCACAGATACGCAGTATTTT.

The CDR3 protein is CASSLDSGSIDTQYF. CDR3 nucleotide sequence: TGCGCCAGCAGCTTGGATTCGGGATCGATAGATACGCAGTATTTT. V and J are TRBV5-1 and TRBJ2-3, with D tentatively TRBD2 (5 bases). With 0 bases removed from V and 5 bases from J, the gap between germline ends came to 13 bases. There are 15 residues in the CDR3. CDR1 SGHRS and CDR2 YFSETQ come from the germline V gene.

This chain joins TRBV7-3 and TRBJ2-2; D remains ambiguous. Germline values: CDR1 SGHTA, CDR2 FQGTGA. CDR3 length: 12 residues. Trimming stripped 4 bases from V and 8 bases from J, with 8 bases between. In DNA, the CDR3 is TGTGCCAGCAGCTCCGTGAGTGGGGAGCTGTTTTTT. Protein sequence: CASSSVSGELFF.

The CDR3 coding sequence is TGTGCCACCAGTGGGTCAGGCGGGGGTTATGGCTACACCTTC. This codes for CATSGSGGGYGYTF. The genes are TRBV24-1 and TRBJ1-2, with D maybe TRBD1 (5 bases). The CDR3 is 14 residues long. The V and J ends lost 5 bases and 5 bases respectively, with 14 bases between them. CDR1 and CDR2 (germline): KGHDR, SFDVKD.

The V and J genes are TRBV23-1 and TRBJ1-2, with D possibly being TRBD1 (5 bases). TRBV23-1 counts as an open reading frame of uncertain function. The CDR3 totals 14 residues. The V end was cut by 2 bases, the J end by 8 bases, with 15 bases between. The CDR3 nucleotides are TGCGCCAGCAGTCAACTTCCAGGGTGGCAGGGCTACACCTTC. Amino acids: CASSQLPGWQGYTF.

Of note for this clone: The identical CDR3 is also encoded by other nucleotide sequences in the sample. The chain employs TRBV11-2 and TRBJ2-5; D not certain. Trimming removed 5 bases from V and 2 bases from J, with 6 bases in between. CDR1 and CDR2 (germline): SGHAT, FQNNGV. The CDR3 has 12 residues. The chain's CDR3 is CASSPLQETQYF. CDR3 nucleotide sequence: TGTGCCAGCAGCCCCTTGCAAGAGACCCAGTACTTC.

V usage is TRBV7-3 and J usage is TRBJ2-2; a possible D gene is TRBD2 (6 bases). Germline CDR1 reads SGHTA; CDR2 reads FQGTGA. This CDR3 comprises 17 residues. Trimming removed 5 bases at V and 0 bases at J, with 16 bases between. CDR3 amino acids: CASSPTFGGANTGELFF. As DNA, the CDR3 is TGTGCCAGCAGCCCCACCTTCGGGGGAGCGAACACCGGGGAGCTGTTTTTT.

This chain joins TRBV9 and TRBJ1-4; possibly TRBD1 for D (5 bases). The CDR3 sequence is 15 residues long. V was shortened by 0 bases and J by 7 bases, with 13 bases between the two germline ends. CDR1 and CDR2 from the germline V gene are SGDLS and YYNGEE. The CDR3 spells CASSVAEGRSEKLFF. The CDR3 region has the DNA TGTGCCAGCAGCGTAGCGGAGGGGAGAAGTGAAAAACTGTTTTTT.

The CDR3 is CASLLTSGRWETQYF. For the CDR3, the DNA is TGTGCCAGTCTACTAACTAGCGGGAGGTGGGAGACCCAGTACTTC. V usage is TRBV19 and J usage is TRBJ2-5, with 12 bases matching TRBD2. The CDR3 spans 15 residues. Unmatched junction bases numbered 9, after V lost 8 bases and J lost 5 bases. The germline V gene encodes CDR1 LNHDA and CDR2 SQIVND (reference sequence). The whole variable domain, remainder taken from reference TRBV19 and TRBJ2-5, is DGGITQSPKYLFRKEGQNVTLSCEQNLNHDAMYWYRQDPGQGLRLIYYSQIVNDFQKGDIAEGYSVSREKKESFPLTVTSAQKNPTAFYLCASLLTSGRWETQYFGPGTRLLVL.

The chain joins TRBV4-1 to TRBJ1-5; D perhaps matches TRBD1 (6 bases). This CDR3 comprises 15 residues. The V gene lost 0 bases and the J gene lost 5 bases, with 11 bases spanning the gap. Germline V gives CDR1 MGHRA, CDR2 YSYEKL. CDR3 sequence (DNA): TGCGCCAGCAGCCAAGAAGACAGGATCGATCAGCCCCAGCATTTT. Its protein is CASSQEDRIDQPQHF.

CDR3: CASSSYLGGAHEQYF. For the CDR3, the DNA is TGTGCCAGCAGTTCCTACCTAGGGGGGGCCCACGAGCAGTACTTC. The V and J genes are TRBV27 and TRBJ2-7, with D perhaps matching TRBD2 (7 bases). The CDR3 totals 15 residues. V shed 4 bases and J shed 5 bases, with 18 bases lying between them. Germline V lookup: CDR1 MNHEY, CDR2 SMNVEV (reference sequence).

The V gene is TRBV5-1, the J gene TRBJ1-2; D unclear. V lost 4 bases, J lost 8 bases, and 18 bases lay in between. Germline-derived CDR1 and CDR2 are SGHRS and YFSETQ. CDR3 length: 14 residues. DNA for the CDR3: TGCGCCAGCAGCCTGGATCCATCTTCGGGGGGCTACACCTTC. Its protein product is CASSLDPSSGGYTF. Variable domain in full (rest from reference TRBV5-1 and TRBJ1-2): KAGVTQTPRYLIKTRGQQVTLSCSPISGHRSVSWYQQTPGQGLQFLFEYFSETQRNKGNFPGRFSGRQFSNSRSEMNVSTLELGDSALYLCASSLDPSSGGYTFGSGTRLTVV.

V gene TRBV2 combines with J gene TRBJ1-5, with 8 nucleotides matching TRBD1. The junction had 6 bases not matched to a gene; V was cut back by 4 bases and J by 7 bases. Germline lookup yields CDR1 SNHLY and CDR2 FYNNEI. CDR3 length equals 14 residues. CDR3 bases: TGTGCCAGCAGTGGACAGGGGTTTGGACAGCCCCAGCATTTT. This translates into CASSGQGFGQPQHF.